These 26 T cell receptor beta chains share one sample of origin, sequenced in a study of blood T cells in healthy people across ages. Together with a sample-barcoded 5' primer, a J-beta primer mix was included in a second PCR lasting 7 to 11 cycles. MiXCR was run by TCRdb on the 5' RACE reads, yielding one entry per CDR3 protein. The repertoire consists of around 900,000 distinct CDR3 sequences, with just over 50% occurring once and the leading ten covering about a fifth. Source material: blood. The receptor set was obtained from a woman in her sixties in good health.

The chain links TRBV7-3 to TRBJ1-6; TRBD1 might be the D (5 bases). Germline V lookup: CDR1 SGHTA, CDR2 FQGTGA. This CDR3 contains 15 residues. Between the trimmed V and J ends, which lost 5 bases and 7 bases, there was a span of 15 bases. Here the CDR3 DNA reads TGTGCCAGCAGCCCCCAGGGAGGGGCCAATTCACCCCTCCACTTT. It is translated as CASSPQGGANSPLHF.

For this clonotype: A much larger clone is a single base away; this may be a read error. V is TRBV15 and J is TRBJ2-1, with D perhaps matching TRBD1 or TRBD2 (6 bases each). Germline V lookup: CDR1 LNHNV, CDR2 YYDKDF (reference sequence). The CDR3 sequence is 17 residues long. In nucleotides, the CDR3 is TGTGTCACCAGCAGAGATATGGGGGGCCTAGCGTCCGATGAGCAGTTCTTC. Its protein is CVTSRDMGGLASDEQFF. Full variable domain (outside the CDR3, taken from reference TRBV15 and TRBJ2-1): DAMVIQNPRYQVTQFGKPVTLSCSQTLNHNVMYWYQQKSSQAPKLLFHYYDKDFNNEADTPDNFQSRRPNTSFCFLDIRSPGLGDTAMYLCVTSRDMGGLASDEQFFGPGTRLTVL.

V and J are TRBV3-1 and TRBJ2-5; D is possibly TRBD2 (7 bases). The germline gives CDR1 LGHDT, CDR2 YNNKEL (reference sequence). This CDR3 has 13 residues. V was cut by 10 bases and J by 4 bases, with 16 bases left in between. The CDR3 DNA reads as TGTGCCACCACGCTGAGGGGGGGAGAGACCCAGTACTTC. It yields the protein CATTLRGGETQYF.

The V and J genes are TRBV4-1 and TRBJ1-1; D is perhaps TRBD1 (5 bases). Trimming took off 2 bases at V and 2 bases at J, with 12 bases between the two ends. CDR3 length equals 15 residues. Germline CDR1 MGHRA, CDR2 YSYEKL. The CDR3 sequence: CASSQPPGGNTEAFF. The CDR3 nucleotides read TGCGCCAGCAGCCAACCACCCGGGGGAAACACTGAAGCTTTCTTT.

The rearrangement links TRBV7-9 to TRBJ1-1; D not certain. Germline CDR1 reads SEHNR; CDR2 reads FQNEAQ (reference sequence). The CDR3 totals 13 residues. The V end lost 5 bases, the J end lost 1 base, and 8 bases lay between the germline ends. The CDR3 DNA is TGTGCCAGCAGCGTATTCGAGAACACTGAAGCTTTCTTT. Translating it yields CASSVFENTEAFF. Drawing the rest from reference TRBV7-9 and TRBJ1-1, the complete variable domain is DTGVSQNPRHKITKRGQNVTFRCDPISEHNRLYWYRQTLGQGPEFLTYFQNEAQLEKSRLLSDRFSAERPKGSFSTLEIQRTEQGDSAMYLCASSVFENTEAFFGQGTRLTVV.

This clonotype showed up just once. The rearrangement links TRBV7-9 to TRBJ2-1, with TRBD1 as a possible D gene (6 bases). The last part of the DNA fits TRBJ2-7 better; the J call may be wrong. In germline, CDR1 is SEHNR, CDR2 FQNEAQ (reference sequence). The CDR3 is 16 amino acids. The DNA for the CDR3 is TGTGCCAGCAGCTTACCGGACAGTACCTGGTACAATGAGCAGTACTTC. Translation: CASSLPDSTWYNEQYF.

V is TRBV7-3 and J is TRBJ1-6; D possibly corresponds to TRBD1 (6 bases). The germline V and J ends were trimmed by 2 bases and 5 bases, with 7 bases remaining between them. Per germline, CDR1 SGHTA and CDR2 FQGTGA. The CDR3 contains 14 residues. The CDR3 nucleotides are TGTGCCAGCAGCTTAGGACAGCATAATTCACCCCTCCACTTT. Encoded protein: CASSLGQHNSPLHF.

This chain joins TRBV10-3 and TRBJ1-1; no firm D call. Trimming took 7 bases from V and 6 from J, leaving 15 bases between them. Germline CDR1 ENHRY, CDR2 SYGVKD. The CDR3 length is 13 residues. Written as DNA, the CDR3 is TGTGCCATCACCTCTCCGACTCGAGCTGAAGCTTTCTTT. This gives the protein CAITSPTRAEAFF.

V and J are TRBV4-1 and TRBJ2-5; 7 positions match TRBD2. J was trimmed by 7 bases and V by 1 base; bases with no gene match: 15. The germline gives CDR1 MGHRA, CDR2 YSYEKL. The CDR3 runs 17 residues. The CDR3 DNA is TGCGCCAGCAGCCAAGTTCCCAGCGGGATCTTGGAGGGGACCCAGTACTTC. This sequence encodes CASSQVPSGILEGTQYF.

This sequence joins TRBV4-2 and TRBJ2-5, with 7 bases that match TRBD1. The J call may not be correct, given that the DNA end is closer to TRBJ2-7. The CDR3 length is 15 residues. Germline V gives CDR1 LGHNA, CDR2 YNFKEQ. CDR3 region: CASSQPQGVGHEQYF. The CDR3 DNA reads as TGTGCCAGCAGCCAACCCCAGGGGGTTGGCCACGAGCAGTACTTC.

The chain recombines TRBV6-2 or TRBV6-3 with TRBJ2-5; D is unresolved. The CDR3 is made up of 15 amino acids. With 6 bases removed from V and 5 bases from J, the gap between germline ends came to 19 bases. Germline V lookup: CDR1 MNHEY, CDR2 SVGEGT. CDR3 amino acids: CASRSPLDLGETQYF. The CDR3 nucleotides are TGTGCCAGCAGGAGTCCCCTGGACCTGGGGGAGACCCAGTACTTC.

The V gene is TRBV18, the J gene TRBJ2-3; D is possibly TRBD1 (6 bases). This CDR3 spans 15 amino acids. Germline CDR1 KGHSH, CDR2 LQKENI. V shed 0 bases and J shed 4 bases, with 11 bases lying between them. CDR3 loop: CASSPPLQGADTQYF. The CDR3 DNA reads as TGTGCCAGCTCACCACCCTTACAGGGTGCAGATACGCAGTATTTT.

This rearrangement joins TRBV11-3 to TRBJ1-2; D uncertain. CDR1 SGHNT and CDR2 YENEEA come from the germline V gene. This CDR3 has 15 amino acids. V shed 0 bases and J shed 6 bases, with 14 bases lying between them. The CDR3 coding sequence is TGTGCCAGCAGCTTAGAAAGAACGGGAAGAAATGGCTACACCTTC. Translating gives CASSLERTGRNGYTF.

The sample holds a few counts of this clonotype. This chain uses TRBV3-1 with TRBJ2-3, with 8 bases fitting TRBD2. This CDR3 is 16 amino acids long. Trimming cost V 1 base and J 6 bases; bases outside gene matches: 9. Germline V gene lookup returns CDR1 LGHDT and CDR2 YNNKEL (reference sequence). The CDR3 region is CASSQVWLAGGDTQYF. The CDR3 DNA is TGTGCCAGCAGCCAAGTCTGGCTAGCGGGCGGGGATACGCAGTATTTT.

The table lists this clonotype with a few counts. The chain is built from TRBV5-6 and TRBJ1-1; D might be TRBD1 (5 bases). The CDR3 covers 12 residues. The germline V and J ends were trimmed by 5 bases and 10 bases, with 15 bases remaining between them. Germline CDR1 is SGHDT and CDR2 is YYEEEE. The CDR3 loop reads CASSSAFQGAFF. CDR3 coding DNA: TGTGCCAGCAGTTCGGCTTTTCAGGGAGCTTTCTTT. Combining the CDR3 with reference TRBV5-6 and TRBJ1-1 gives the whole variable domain DAGVTQSPTHLIKTRGQQVTLRCSPKSGHDTVSWYQQALGQGPQFIFQYYEEEERQRGNFPDRFSGHQFPNYSSELNVNALLLGDSALYLCASSSAFQGAFFGQGTRLTVV.

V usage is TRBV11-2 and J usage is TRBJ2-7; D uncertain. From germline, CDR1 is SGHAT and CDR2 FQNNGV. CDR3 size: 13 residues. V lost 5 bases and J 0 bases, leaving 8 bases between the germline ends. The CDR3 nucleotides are TGTGCCAGCAGCGTGAGCGCCTCCTACGAGCAGTACTTC. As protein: CASSVSASYEQYF.

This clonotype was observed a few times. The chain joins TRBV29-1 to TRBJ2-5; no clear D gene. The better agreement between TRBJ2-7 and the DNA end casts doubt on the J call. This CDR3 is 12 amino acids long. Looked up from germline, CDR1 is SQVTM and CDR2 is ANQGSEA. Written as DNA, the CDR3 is TGCAGCGTTGTTTCCCCGATACTCGAGCAGTACTTC. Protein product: CSVVSPILEQYF.

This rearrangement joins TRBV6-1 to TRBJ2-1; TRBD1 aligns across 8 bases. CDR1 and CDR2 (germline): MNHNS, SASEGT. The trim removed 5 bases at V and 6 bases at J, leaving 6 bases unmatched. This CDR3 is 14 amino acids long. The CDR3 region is CASSTGGWVNEQFF. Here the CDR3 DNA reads TGTGCCAGCAGTACAGGGGGTTGGGTCAATGAGCAGTTCTTC.

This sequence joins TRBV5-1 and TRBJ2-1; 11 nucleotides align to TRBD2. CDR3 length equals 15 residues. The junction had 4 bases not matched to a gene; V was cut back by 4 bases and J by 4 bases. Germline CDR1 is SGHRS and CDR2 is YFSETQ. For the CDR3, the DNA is TGCGCCAGCAGCCAGTGGACTAGCGGGTACAATGAGCAGTTCTTC. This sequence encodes CASSQWTSGYNEQFF. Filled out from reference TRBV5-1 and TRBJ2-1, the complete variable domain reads KAGVTQTPRYLIKTRGQQVTLSCSPISGHRSVSWYQQTPGQGLQFLFEYFSETQRNKGNFPGRFSGRQFSNSRSEMNVSTLELGDSALYLCASSQWTSGYNEQFFGPGTRLTVL.

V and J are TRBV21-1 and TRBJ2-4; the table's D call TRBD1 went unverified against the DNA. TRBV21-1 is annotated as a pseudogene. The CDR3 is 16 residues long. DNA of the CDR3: TGTGCCAGCAGCAAATGGCCGGGGATATTTAAAAACATTCAGTACTTC. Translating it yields CASSKWPGIFKNIQYF.

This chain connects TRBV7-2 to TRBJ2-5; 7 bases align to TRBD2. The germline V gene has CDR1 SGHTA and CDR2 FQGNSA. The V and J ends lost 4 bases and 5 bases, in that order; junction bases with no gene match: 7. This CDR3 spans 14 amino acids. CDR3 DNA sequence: TGTGCCAGCAGCTCGGCGACTAGCCCCGAGACCCAGTACTTC. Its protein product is CASSSATSPETQYF. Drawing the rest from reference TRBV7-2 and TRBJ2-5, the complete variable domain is GAGVSQSPSNKVTEKGKDVELRCDPISGHTALYWYRQSLGQGLEFLIYFQGNSAPDKSGLPSDRFSAERTGGSVSTLTIQRTQQEDSAVYLCASSSATSPETQYFGPGTRLLVL.

This CDR3 is CASSQGTTAYEQYF. The CDR3, as DNA: TGTGCCAGCAGCCAAGGGACTACTGCCTACGAGCAGTACTTC. The rearrangement links TRBV3-1 to TRBJ2-4, with a tentative D call TRBD2 (6 bases). Near its end, the DNA agrees better with TRBJ2-7, so the J call may be wrong. Germline V gives CDR1 LGHDT, CDR2 YNNKEL (reference sequence). The CDR3 covers 14 residues.

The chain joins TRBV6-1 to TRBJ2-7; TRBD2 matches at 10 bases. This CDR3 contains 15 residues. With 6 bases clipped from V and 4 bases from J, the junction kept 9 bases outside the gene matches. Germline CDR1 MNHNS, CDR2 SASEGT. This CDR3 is CASSPRSGGAYEQYF. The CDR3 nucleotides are TGTGCCAGCAGCCCAAGGAGCGGGGGGGCTTACGAGCAGTACTTC.

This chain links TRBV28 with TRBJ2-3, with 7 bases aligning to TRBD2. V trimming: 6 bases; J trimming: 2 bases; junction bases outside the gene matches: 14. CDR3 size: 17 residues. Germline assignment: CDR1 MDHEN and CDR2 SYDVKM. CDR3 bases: TGTGCCAGCAGCCAACTAGCGCCCCAGCCCAACACAGATACGCAGTATTTT. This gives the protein CASSQLAPQPNTDTQYF. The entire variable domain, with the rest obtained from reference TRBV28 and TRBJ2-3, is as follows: DVKVTQSSRYLVKRTGEKVFLECVQDMDHENMFWYRQDPGLGLRLIYFSYDVKMKEKGDIPEGYSVSREKKERFSLILESASTNQTSMYLCASSQLAPQPNTDTQYFGPGTRLTVL.

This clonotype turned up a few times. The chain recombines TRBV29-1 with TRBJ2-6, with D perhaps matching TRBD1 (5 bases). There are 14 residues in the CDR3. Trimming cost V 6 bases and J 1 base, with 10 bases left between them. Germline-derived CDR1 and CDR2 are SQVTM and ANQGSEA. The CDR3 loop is CSVLQVSGANVLTF. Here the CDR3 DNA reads TGCAGCGTGCTACAGGTTTCTGGGGCCAACGTCCTGACTTTC. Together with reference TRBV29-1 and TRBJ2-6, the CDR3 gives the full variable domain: SAVISQKPSRDICQRGTSLTIQCQVDSQVTMMFWYRQQPGQSLTLIATANQGSEATYESGFVIDKFPISRPNLTFSTLTVSNMSPEDSSIYLCSVLQVSGANVLTFGAGSRLTVL.

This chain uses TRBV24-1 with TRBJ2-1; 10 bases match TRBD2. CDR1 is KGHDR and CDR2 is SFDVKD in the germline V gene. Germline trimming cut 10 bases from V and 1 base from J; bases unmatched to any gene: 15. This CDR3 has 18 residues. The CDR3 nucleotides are TGTGCCACATCTAGCGGGAGCCTCAATACGGGTTCCTACAATGAGCAGTTCTTC. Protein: CATSSGSLNTGSYNEQFF.